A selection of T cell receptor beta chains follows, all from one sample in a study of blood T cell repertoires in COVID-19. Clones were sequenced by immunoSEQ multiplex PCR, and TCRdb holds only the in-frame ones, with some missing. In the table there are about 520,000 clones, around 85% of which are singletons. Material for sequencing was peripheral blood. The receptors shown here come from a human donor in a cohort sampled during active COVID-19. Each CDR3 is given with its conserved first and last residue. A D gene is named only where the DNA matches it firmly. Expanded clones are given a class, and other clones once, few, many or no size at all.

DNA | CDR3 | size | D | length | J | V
TGCGCCAGCGGAGGCGGAGGTGAAAAACTGTTTTTT | CASGGGGEKLFF | . | . | 12 | TRBJ1-4 | TRBV5-1
TGCGCCAGCAGCTTGGGCGAAGCTAGCGGGTGGAATGAGCAGTTCTTC | CASSLGEASGWNEQFF | . | TRBD2 | 16 | TRBJ2-1 | TRBV5-1
TGCAGCGTGTCTCGGAGCCGACGGGAGGGTACAGATACGCAGTATTTT | CSVSRSRREGTDTQYF | once | TRBD2 | 16 | TRBJ2-3 | TRBV29-1
TGTGCCAGCAGCTTAGCCGGACAGCCCAAAGAGACCCAGTACTTC | CASSLAGQPKETQYF | . | . | 15 | TRBJ2-5 | TRBV7-9
TGTGCCGGTAGTACGGCTAGCAGGAGGGGCGAGCAGTACTTC | CAGSTASRRGEQYF | . | . | 14 | TRBJ2-7 | TRBV19
TGTGCCAGCAGTGAAATGGGACTCGGTGAAAAACTGTTTTTT | CASSEMGLGEKLFF | . | . | 14 | TRBJ1-4 | TRBV6-1
TGTGCCAGCAGCTCAGGACAGGGGCAAATAGAGACCCAGTACTTC | CASSSGQGQIETQYF | . | TRBD1 | 15 | TRBJ2-5 | TRBV11-1
TGTGTCAGCAGCTTTTACCGCCTGGGGGGAGGGTATGGCTACACCTTC | CVSSFYRLGGGYGYTF | . | . | 16 | TRBJ1-2 | TRBV5-4
TGTGCCAGCAGCCAAGGTCGGGGAAGCCCTGAAGCTTTCTTT | CASSQGRGSPEAFF | . | . | 14 | TRBJ1-1 | TRBV3-1/TRBV3-2
TGTGCCAGCAGTTACGAAGGACTGCTGAACACCGGGGAGCTGTTTTTT | CASSYEGLLNTGELFF | . | . | 16 | TRBJ2-2 | TRBV6-5
TGCGCCAGCAGCTTTTCCCTAAACACCGGGGAGCTGTTTTTT | CASSFSLNTGELFF | . | . | 14 | TRBJ2-2 | TRBV5-1
TGTGCCAGTAGTATAACGGGACTAGCGGGCTGGAGCTCCTACAATGAGCAGTTCTTC | CASSITGLAGWSSYNEQFF | . | TRBD2 | 19 | TRBJ2-1 | TRBV19
TGTGCCAGCAGTAACACAGTCGGGGAGCTGTTTTTT | CASSNTVGELFF | . | . | 12 | TRBJ2-2 | TRBV28
TGTGCCAGCAGTGAGTTAGACACGTTTCGTTGGCCCCCAGCAGGCACTGAAGCTTTCTTT | CASSELDTFRWPPAGTEAFF | few | . | 20 | TRBJ1-1 | TRBV6-2/TRBV6-3
TGTGCCAGCAGTGAAGCGGGGGTAGCGGGCCCCTTC | CASSEAGVAGPF | once | TRBD2 | 12 | TRBJ2-7 | TRBV2
TGTGCCAGCAGCCAAGAACTGGGACTAGTGACAGATACGCAGTATTTT | CASSQELGLVTDTQYF | . | TRBD2 | 16 | TRBJ2-3 | TRBV3-1/TRBV3-2
TGCAGTGCTGGTGGACTAGCGGGAGTCCACAATGAGCAGTTCTTC | CSAGGLAGVHNEQFF | . | TRBD2 | 15 | TRBJ2-1 | TRBV20-1
TGTGCCAGCAGTCCCCGGGACAGGGGGAATGAAAAACTGTTTTTT | CASSPRDRGNEKLFF | few | TRBD1 | 15 | TRBJ1-4 | TRBV6-6
TGTGCCAGCAGCTTCCTGGGAGGAGGGGGCACAGATACGCAGTATTTT | CASSFLGGGGTDTQYF | . | . | 16 | TRBJ2-3 | TRBV11-1